Given below is one T cell receptor beta chain in context. What it binds is unknown. TCRdb analysed the reads with MiXCR anew, one entry per CDR3 protein. Altogether hundreds of thousands of distinct CDR3 sequences are present, less than 35% being singletons, with the ten largest covering over 12%. This sample is part of a study of T cell repertoires in cytomegalovirus infection. Study findings and constraints: Clonotypes of TCR beta that were HLA-C-restricted and CMV-specific dominated the ex vivo response.

Looked up from germline, CDR1 is LGHNA and CDR2 is YSLEER. The length of the CDR3 is 17 residues. V lost 0 bases, J lost 0 bases, and 11 bases lay in between. The receptor was isolated from a human donor in good health (CMV status not recorded). Some clones in this sample may be carry-over from other donors' samples. The material sequenced was cultured CD8+ T cells from PBMCs, taken from culture after CMV antigen stimulation. V and J are TRBV4-3 and TRBJ2-2; TRBD2 is a possible D gene (5 bases). DNA of the CDR3: TGCGCCAGCAGCCAAGACCGGATCGGGACGAACACCGGGGAGCTGTTTTTT. It translates to CASSQDRIGTNTGELFF.